This T cell receptor (beta chain) emerged from a study of OX40 agonist ivuxolimab in advanced cancers. For the study at large: Treatment received earlier with anti-PD-1, anti-PD-L1 or anti-CTLA-4 agents was allowed, and approximately 44% had some.

Study-level points and caveats: In the 0.1 to 3.0 mg/kg range, CD4+ and CD8+ blood T cells had expanded clonally by week 6. The investigators did not determine what antigen specificity the expanded peripheral T cells had. Compared with CD4+, CD8+ T cells on average had more expanded clones.

Libraries were prepared by immunoSEQ multiplex PCR; TCRdb keeps only in-frame clonotypes and omits some of them. Among more than 60,000 clones listed, about 85% were seen once. As regards this clone: Its antigen is not known.

Deletions cut 1 base from V and 4 bases from J, with 10 bases between. There are 14 residues in the CDR3. Germline loops: CDR1 SGHAT, CDR2 FQNNGV. The sequence was collected from an adult with an advanced solid tumor such as melanoma, head and neck, liver or kidney cancer. This chain joins TRBV11-2 and TRBJ1-1; D not resolved. Sequenced here: CD4+ or CD8+ T cells sorted from blood, sampled in a trial of the OX40 agonist ivuxolimab. In nucleotides, the CDR3 is TGTGCCAGCAGCTTAGTAGGGTTGAGCACTGAAGCTTTCTTT. Protein sequence: CASSLVGLSTEAFF. Full variable domain (outside the CDR3, taken from reference TRBV11-2 and TRBJ1-1): EAGVAQSPRYKIIEKRQSVAFWCNPISGHATLYWYQQILGQGPKLLIQFQNNGVVDDSQLPKDRFSAERLKGVDSTLKIQPAKLEDSAVYLCASSLVGLSTEAFFGQGTRLTVV.